The present T cell receptor (beta chain) was sequenced within a study of STAT5B mutations in CD4+ large granular lymphocyte leukemia (dated by TCRdb to between 2022 and 2023). Study-level background: Among the healthy controls, the CDR3 'QG' motif was associated with a particular HLA allele. TCRbeta repertoires of CD4+ T-cell large granular lymphocyte leukemia patients were compared with those of healthy blood donors. Flow cytometry performed on FACSCanto II or FACSVerse showed that the purified fractions had more than 95% purity among lymphocytes.

General findings and caveats noted by the study authors: Greater clonality appeared to be present in CD4-sorted patient repertoires than in healthy CD4+ repertoires, and the difference was retained after the putative leukemic clones were removed. The data were not HLA-matched, and the higher clonality in CD4+ T-LGLL than in CD8+ T-LGLL could be due to the relatively small sample size. Enrichment of TRBV06-family usage was observed among the top patient clones (8/27) relative to healthy controls (2/35). Each patient's main leukemic clonotypes were private, but about a quarter of these clonotypes showed up at low frequency in the non-leukemic repertoires of other patients.

The germline V gene yields SGHVS for CDR1 and FQNEAQ for CDR2. The CDR3 runs 14 amino acids, cysteine and phenylalanine included. The only DNA kept is the CDR3, 42 bases in frame from the first base. Trimming takes 2 bases from V and 0 bases from J, and the germline ends sit 7 bases apart. The immunoSEQ assay at survey resolution was applied to genomic DNA for sequencing of TCRbeta rearrangements. Regarding the original processing steps: In the TCR sequencing data, the lowest productive clonotype frequency that could be detected was 2.59 x 10-5. Only productive TCRbeta rearrangements, defined as complete and in-frame sequences, were included in the analyses. Simpson clonality, calculated in the immunoSEQ Analyzer version 3.0, was used as the measure of sample clonality. Clones were categorized by frequency as very rare, small, medium, large (1-20%) or hyperexpanded (>20%). OLGA 1.2.3 estimated generation probabilities, VDJtools produced V-gene circos plots, VDJdb was queried for specificities, and GLIPH identified CDR3 motifs. Sourced from immuneACCESS, this table was stored by TCRdb with only in-frame sequences that have V and J called. A share of the clones is absent; for the studies checked, an unresolved V gene accounts for under half, and the remainder has no known explanation. V, J and clone size were drawn from that table, and D and trimming were deduced from the DNA. For this sample the table gives fewer than 35,000 clones, of which about 76% were detected only once. 1% to 1.2% of the sample rests with the top ten.

Healthy controls were 37 blood donors whose buffy coats came from the Finnish Red Cross blood service. All TCR-sequenced material derived from peripheral blood: patient blood samples and healthy donor buffy coats. Peripheral blood mononuclear cells were isolated by Ficoll-Hypaque gradient centrifugation. CD4+ cells were magnetically purified from the buffy coats of healthy controls. The Gentra Puregene Cell and Tissue kit was used to extract genomic DNA, and a Qubit 2.0 fluorometer was used to measure the amount of genomic DNA. About this clone: No antigen is known for it. No much larger clonotype is one base removed from it; base qualities were not supplied.

This receptor chain uses TRBV7-8 and TRBJ1-1; a confident D gene designation cannot be given. Sequencing was performed on CD4+ T cells from blood buffy coats. The origin of this receptor is a human donor in good health. The base sequence is TGTGCCAGCAGCTTAAGCAGCTTGAACACTGAAGCTTTCTTT. Its protein reads: CASSLSSLNTEAFF.